The T cell receptor (beta chain) described here comes from a study of identical twins (dated by TCRdb to about 2016). Regarding the research as a whole: TCR alpha and beta repertoires from monozygotic twins, unrelated adults of various ages and cord blood were deep-sequenced to test whether fetal clonotypes persist. To rule out contamination, replicate twin experiments were performed at different times with different library preparation protocols.

The CDR1 and CDR2 encoded by the germline V gene (reference sequence) are SGHKS and YYEKEE. V was cut back by 6 bases and J by 1 base, leaving a gap of 23 bases between them. Inclusive of the bounding cysteine and phenylalanine, the CDR3 is 17 residues long. Only the CDR3 DNA is retained, 51 bases long and in frame from the first base. Every donor in the study was a healthy Caucasian. Three pairs of female monozygotic twins, all aged roughly 18 to 29 years, were included in the twin cohort. The RNA used for TCR libraries was isolated from peripheral blood mononuclear cells. With regard to this clonotype: Which antigen it targets is not known. No clone much larger than this one lies a single base away; base qualities are absent.

The library was generated by 5' RACE. TCRdb records Illumina HiSeq 2000 as the sequencer. Template switching added a universal primer binding site, and the final cDNA carried a unique molecular identifier that allowed TCR cDNA molecules to be counted accurately. Specific primers in the conserved constant-segment region were used to synthesize first-strand cDNA for the TCR alpha and beta chains. Each cDNA library was double barcoded, with a SMART-Mk sample barcode plus Illumina barcodes, to control for contamination. TruSeq adapter sequences along with Illumina sample barcodes were introduced in two successive PCR steps. The Illumina HiSeq platform was used with custom primers to sequence TCR alpha and beta cDNA libraries. In the paper's pipeline: MiGEC processed the raw reads to extract unique molecular identifiers, while MiXCR was used to determine the CDR3 positions. For each individual, recombination models were inferred using an EM algorithm with the repgenHMM and IGoR tools. The analysis of shared clonotypes was done with the tcR package in R, with sharing normalized by the product of cloneset sizes. To study raw recombination free of thymic and clonal selection effects, out-of-frame nonproductive sequences were analyzed. TCRdb reran the public reads through fastp at Q25 and MiXCR, keeping productive beta chains. Each entry is one CDR3 protein sequence, shown with its most common DNA and genes. None of the V and J calls come from the authors' own analysis; TCRdb made them. The sample table records around 960,000 distinct CDR3 sequences; about 12% of these occur just once. Around 1.6% of the sample belongs to the ten largest clones.

Summary of the overall study and its limitations: Because the same donors could not be followed over many years, the conclusions depended on cross-sectional statistical analysis. Recombination models systematically underestimated out-of-frame TCR alpha sharing in monozygotic twins but agreed with sharing between unrelated individuals. Compared with coincidental sharing between unrelated individuals, out-of-frame TCR alpha sequences shared between twins showed an excess of sequences with low generation probability. Abundant cord blood beta clonotypes had fewer insertions, young adult naive repertoires showed a similar but weaker trend, and memory repertoires showed no such trend. The excess sharing between twins in beta out-of-frame sequences was weaker because fewer shared sequences reduced the signal-to-noise ratio. Invariant T cells such as MAIT and iNKT could partly confound zero-insertion analyses, though diverse VJ usage argued against this for most clonotypes.

These data are also associated with another study on yellow fever vaccine responses in identical twins. The second study, in turn, reports: The T cell response to vaccination in identical twins was reported by the authors to appear partly convergent and partly personalized. In identical twins, the study followed T cell clones that responded to the vaccine with precision.

The clonotype originates from a woman younger than 35 in good health. The sequencing sample was made of PBMCs. The receptor chain draws on TRBV5-5 and TRBJ2-7; the D assignment is uncertain and may be TRBD1 or TRBD2, with 5 bases supporting each. The DNA sequence is given as TGTGCCAGCACCGCCTTTCAGGGAGCCATCACTTCCTACGAGCAGTACTTC. Translation gives CASTAFQGAITSYEQYF.